A single T cell receptor beta chain is shown here with its context. The target antigen is unknown. Other DNA sequences of this sample code for an identical CDR3. The data derive from a study of T cell responses to AZD1222 COVID-19 vaccine. General study points: Repertoire sampling occurred only after the peak T cell response.

Sequencing was performed with immunoSEQ multiplex PCR; in TCRdb, only in-frame clones are kept and a portion is missing. Of about 140,000 clones in the sample, around nine tenths were seen once. From germline, CDR1 is SGDLS and CDR2 YYNGEE. CDR3 length: 14 amino acids. The ends were cut back, 0 bases at V and 1 base at J, with 7 bases in the middle. This receptor was identified in an adult in good health. This sample comprised peripheral blood, obtained on day 0 of AZD1222 vaccination. This chain links TRBV9 with TRBJ1-1; unclear D gene. Written as DNA, the CDR3 is TGTGCCAGCAGCGTAGGTGGCAGGAACACTGAAGCTTTCTTT. Translating it yields CASSVGGRNTEAFF.